Included here is one TCR beta chain sequence, with context. As yet, its antigen is unknown. Assay: immunoSEQ multiplex PCR; the TCRdb copy retains only in-frame clones and omits some. The sample holds 17,000 or so clones, about nine tenths seen once. The data were obtained in a study of lymphopenia after photon versus proton radiotherapy. Study results and caveats: Post-nadir TCR diversity decline inversely tracked overall survival among those who died.

This CDR3 contains 11 residues. Germline V gene data show CDR1 as MNHNS and CDR2 as SASEGT. V shed 8 bases, J shed 4 bases, and the junction held 0 bases outside the gene matches. The V gene is TRBV6-1, the J gene TRBJ1-2; 8 bases agree with TRBD1. The sequenced sample was peripheral blood, obtained from a patient treated with proton-based radiotherapy. This receptor was obtained from a man aged 65 to 85 with pancreatic cancer. The CDR3 DNA is TGTGCCAGCGACAGGGGCTATGGCTACACCTTC. It is translated as CASDRGYGYTF.